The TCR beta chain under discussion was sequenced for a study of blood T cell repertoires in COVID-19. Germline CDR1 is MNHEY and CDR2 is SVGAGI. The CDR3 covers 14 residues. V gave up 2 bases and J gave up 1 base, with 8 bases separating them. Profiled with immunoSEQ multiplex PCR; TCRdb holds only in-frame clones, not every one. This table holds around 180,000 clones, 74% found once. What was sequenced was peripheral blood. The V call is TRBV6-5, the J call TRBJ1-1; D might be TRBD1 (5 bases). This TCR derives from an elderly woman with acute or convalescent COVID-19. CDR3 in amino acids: CASSYRGANTEAFF. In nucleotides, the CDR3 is TGTGCCAGCAGTTACAGGGGCGCGAACACTGAAGCTTTCTTT.